This T cell receptor (beta chain) came from a study of early T cells in non-severe SARS-CoV-2 infection. Whole-study results and caveats: Private and CD4 specificities were missed by VDJdb matching, which favored anti-spike CD8 responses.

Per the germline V gene, CDR1 is LNHNV and CDR2 is YYDKDF (reference sequence). The CDR3 loop spans 16 amino acids. Trimming stripped 1 base from V and 3 bases from J, with 14 bases between. Individual cDNA molecules received unique molecular identifiers during library preparation. TCRdb passed the 5' RACE reads through MiXCR, listing each CDR3 protein once. Here the sample spans some 87,000 distinct CDR3 sequences, about 12% being singletons. On this clonotype itself: The antigen remains undetermined.

The sequence was obtained from an adult who was a healthcare worker with PCR-confirmed SARS-CoV-2 infection or an uninfected control (not recorded which). V and J are TRBV15 and TRBJ2-3, with D perhaps TRBD2 (6 bases). Material for sequencing was whole blood. The CDR3 region is CATSRGTGVGTDTQYF. The CDR3 DNA follows: TGTGCCACCAGCAGAGGGACGGGAGTGGGAACAGATACGCAGTATTTT. Using reference TRBV15 and TRBJ2-3 for the parts outside the CDR3, the full variable domain is DAMVIQNPRYQVTQFGKPVTLSCSQTLNHNVMYWYQQKSSQAPKLLFHYYDKDFNNEADTPDNFQSRRPNTSFCFLDIRSPGLGDTAMYLCATSRGTGVGTDTQYFGPGTRLTVL.